This T cell receptor beta chain was recorded in a study of T cells expressing NK-cell markers. Study-level information: The TCR beta repertoires originated in sorted CD3+CD56+NKG2C+, CD3+CD56+NKG2C- and CD3+CD56-NKG2C+ T cells.

CDR3 size: 17 residues. CDR1 SGHDN and CDR2 FVKESK come from the germline V gene. What made the TCR beta cDNA was 5'RACE template switching with UMIs. No DNA is given; TCRdb re-called the 5' RACE reads and lists each CDR3 protein once. The repertoire table contains a few hundred thousand distinct CDR3 sequences. Overall study findings and caveats: Among a handful of donors, these clonotypes also ranked first in the CD3+CD56-NKG2C+ fraction.

In the case of this clonotype: Its antigen is currently unknown.

The rearrangement joins TRBV14 to TRBJ2-1; TCRdb reports TRBD1, a call that lacks DNA to check it against. The sample comprised blood T cells: a sorted CD56 or NKG2C T cell subset, CD4+ or CD8+ T cells, or bulk PBMC T cells (not recorded which). This clonotype was obtained from a young man in good health. This CDR3 reads CASSLRPGQRPYNEQFF.